One sample yielded the 18 T cell receptor beta chains listed below, sequenced in a study of shared clonotypes between healthy human individuals. Assay: immunoSEQ multiplex PCR; the TCRdb copy retains only in-frame clones and omits some. Of approximately 2,000,000 clones listed, just under 95% are singletons. The naive CD8 subset, CD45RO-negative cells positively selected for CCR7, excluded terminally differentiated effector memory CD45RA+ cells. Sequenced input: naive CD8+ T cells from PBMCs. The source is a man between 18 and 29 years old in good health. Some clones in this sample may be carry-over from other donors' samples.

The chain uses TRBV14 and TRBJ2-7; D not resolved. The CDR3 has 12 residues. The V end was cut by 1 base, the J end by 7 bases, with 8 bases between. CDR1 and CDR2 (germline): SGHDN, FVKESK. CDR3 loop: CASSQAVREQYF. The CDR3 coding sequence is TGTGCCAGCAGCCAAGCCGTGAGGGAGCAGTACTTC.

V and J are TRBV4-1 and TRBJ2-2; 8 bases are a match to TRBD1. The V gene's germline CDR1 is MGHRA and CDR2 YSYEKL. V lost 4 bases to trimming and J lost 5 bases; unmatched junction nucleotides: 3. This CDR3 has 14 residues. CDR3 nucleotide sequence: TGCGCCAGCAGCCTTAGACAGGGGACCGGGGAGCTGTTTTTT. Amino acid sequence: CASSLRQGTGELFF.

This clone was counted a single time. The same CDR3 arises from other DNA sequences in this sample as well. The chain is built from TRBV27 and TRBJ1-1; D is uncertain. CDR3 length equals 13 residues. Germline V gene lookup returns CDR1 MNHEY and CDR2 SMNVEV (reference sequence). The V gene lost 3 bases and the J gene lost 0 bases, with 5 bases spanning the gap. The CDR3 loop is CASSLSLNTEAFF. CDR3 in DNA: TGTGCCAGCAGTTTGTCTCTGAACACTGAAGCTTTCTTT.

V and J are TRBV7-9 and TRBJ2-3; 7 bases are a match to TRBD2. The length of the CDR3 is 15 residues. Trimming cost V 1 base and J 2 bases; bases outside gene matches: 3. Germline loops: CDR1 SEHNR, CDR2 FQNEAQ (reference sequence). In DNA form, the CDR3 reads TGTGCCAGCAGCTTAGACGGGGGGTACACAGATACGCAGTATTTT. Its protein is CASSLDGGYTDTQYF.

The chain is built from TRBV2 and TRBJ2-2; D could derive from TRBD1 or TRBD2 (5 bases each). Germline CDR1 SNHLY, CDR2 FYNNEI. V was trimmed by 3 bases and J by 5 bases, leaving 16 bases between them. This CDR3 contains 16 residues. CDR3 amino acids: CASSDFGTLVTGELFF. The CDR3 region has the DNA TGTGCCAGCAGTGACTTTGGGACCCTCGTAACCGGGGAGCTGTTTTTT.

The chain uses TRBV28 and TRBJ2-2; TRBD1 matches at 7 bases. CDR3 length equals 13 residues. With 6 bases clipped from V and 5 bases from J, the junction kept 3 bases outside the gene matches. The germline V gene has CDR1 MDHEN and CDR2 SYDVKM. The CDR3 coding sequence is TGTGCCAGCAGCCAGACAGGGACCGGGGAGCTGTTTTTT. It yields the protein CASSQTGTGELFF.

This clone was picked up one time. The chain employs TRBV5-4 and TRBJ2-1; D gene unclear. CDR1 and CDR2 (germline): SGHNT, YYREEE (reference sequence). V was shortened by 1 base and J by 6 bases, with 5 bases between the two germline ends. There are 12 residues in the CDR3. The CDR3 sequence is CASSLKGNEQFF. In DNA form, the CDR3 reads TGTGCCAGCAGCTTGAAGGGCAATGAGCAGTTCTTC.

The chain couples TRBV30 to TRBJ1-5; D ambiguous. The V end lost 1 base, the J end lost 4 bases, and 5 bases lay between the germline ends. Germline V gene sequence: CDR1 GTSNPN, CDR2 SVGIG (reference sequence). The CDR3 length is 12 residues. In DNA form, the CDR3 reads TGTGCCTGGAGTGGAGCAAATCAGCCCCAGCATTTT. It encodes CAWSGANQPQHF.

The V call is TRBV6-1, the J call TRBJ2-7, with D perhaps TRBD2 (6 bases). The V gene's germline CDR1 is MNHNS and CDR2 SASEGT. CDR3 length: 14 amino acids. Trimming left V 4 bases short and J 4 bases short, with 14 bases between. The CDR3 is CASSALAELYEQYF. The CDR3 bases are TGTGCCAGCAGTGCCTTAGCGGAGCTTTACGAGCAGTACTTC.

V usage is TRBV27 and J usage is TRBJ2-7; 8 bases line up with TRBD1. Germline CDR1 reads MNHEY; CDR2 reads SMNVEV (reference sequence). Unmatched junction bases numbered 12, after V lost 6 bases and J lost 5 bases. The CDR3 is made up of 15 amino acids. This chain's CDR3 is CASSVTGQGINEQYF. CDR3 DNA sequence: TGTGCCAGCAGCGTCACCGGACAGGGTATCAACGAGCAGTACTTC.

A few counts support this clone. This chain's CDR3 is CASSFHRGEQYF. The CDR3, as DNA: TGTGCCAGCAGTTTTCATCGAGGCGAGCAGTACTTC. This chain links TRBV27 with TRBJ2-7; D uncertain. Germline V gene lookup returns CDR1 MNHEY and CDR2 SMNVEV (reference sequence). The CDR3 runs to 12 residues. V was cut by 3 bases and J by 6 bases, with 9 bases left in between.

The V gene is TRBV11-1, the J gene TRBJ2-5; maybe TRBD1 (7 bases). CDR1 SGHAT and CDR2 FQDESV come from the germline V gene (reference sequence). Trimming left V 6 bases short and J 5 bases short, with 16 bases between. The CDR3 contains 14 residues. Here the CDR3 DNA reads TGTGCCAGCAGTCGGACAGGCGGGGAGGAGACCCAGTACTTC. Protein product: CASSRTGGEETQYF.

This chain uses TRBV25-1 with TRBJ2-4; D is possibly TRBD2 (5 bases). Germline loops: CDR1 MGHDK, CDR2 SYGVNS. The ends were cut back, 10 bases at V and 1 base at J, with 8 bases in the middle. CDR3 length: 12 amino acids. CDR3 bases: TGTGCCAACAGAGGGGCCAAAAACATTCAGTACTTC. The encoded protein is CANRGAKNIQYF.

The rearrangement uses TRBV6-5 and TRBJ2-3; weak D call: TRBD1 (6 bases). This CDR3 has 14 residues. Trimming took 10 bases from V and 2 from J, leaving 16 bases between them. Germline CDR1 is MNHEY and CDR2 is SVGAGI. Here the CDR3 reads CATAGTSSTDTQYF. Written as DNA, the CDR3 is TGTGCCACCGCCGGGACAAGTTCCACAGATACGCAGTATTTT.

The table lists this clone with a count of one. This chain links TRBV5-1 with TRBJ1-2, with TRBD1 identical over 10 bases. The V gene end was trimmed by 4 bases and the J gene end by 4 bases; junction bases not matched to a gene: 7. CDR1 SGHRS and CDR2 YFSETQ come from the germline V gene. The CDR3 has 15 amino acids. In nucleotides, the CDR3 is TGCGCCAGCAGCGTGACAGGGGGCGCTGGCTATGGCTACACCTTC. Encoded protein: CASSVTGGAGYGYTF.

This clone is a singleton in its sample. V is TRBV14 and J is TRBJ1-2, with 11 positions matching TRBD1. This CDR3 has 19 residues. Per germline, CDR1 SGHDN and CDR2 FVKESK. Germline trimming cut 2 bases from V and 5 bases from J; bases unmatched to any gene: 16. The CDR3 DNA follows: TGTGCCAGCAGCCAAACAACCGGGACAGGGGGATTTTTGCAGTATGGCTACACCTTC. The encoded protein is CASSQTTGTGGFLQYGYTF.

The CDR3, as DNA: TGTGCCAGTACCGTCGGTTTCTGGGCGCTAGCCGACAATGAGCAGTTCTTC. Translating gives CASTVGFWALADNEQFF. The V gene is TRBV19, the J gene TRBJ2-1, with D tentatively TRBD2 (5 bases). The CDR3 extends over 17 amino acids. Germline lookup yields CDR1 LNHDA and CDR2 SQIVND (reference sequence). V was pared by 7 bases and J by 5 bases, with 24 bases between. The full variable domain, its missing parts supplied by reference TRBV19 and TRBJ2-1, is DGGITQSPKYLFRKEGQNVTLSCEQNLNHDAMYWYRQDPGQGLRLIYYSQIVNDFQKGDIAEGYSVSREKKESFPLTVTSAQKNPTAFYLCASTVGFWALADNEQFFGPGTRLTVL.

The chain carries TRBV11-2 and TRBJ2-1; 11 nucleotides line up with TRBD2. V lost 2 bases to trimming and J lost 8 bases; unmatched junction nucleotides: 8. Germline CDR1 SGHAT, CDR2 FQNNGV. The CDR3 spans 16 residues. The CDR3 DNA is TGTGCCAGCAGCTTACTAGCGGGAGGTTTGTGGGATGAGCAGTTCTTC. Translating it yields CASSLLAGGLWDEQFF.